This passage covers 22 T cell receptor beta chains from one sample sequenced in a study of T cell repertoires in cytomegalovirus infection. One entry per CDR3 protein, called by TCRdb with MiXCR from the reads. The sample shows some 940,000 distinct CDR3 sequences, approximately 31% of them seen only once. Antigens of these TCRs are unknown. The material sequenced was cultured CD8+ T cells from PBMCs, taken from culture after CMV antigen stimulation. Receptors originate from a human donor in good health (CMV status not recorded). Some clones in this sample may be carry-over from other donors' samples.

This clonotype was detected only a few times. The J gene is TRBJ1-2, the V gene TRBV11-2; D gene uncertain. From germline, CDR1 is SGHAT and CDR2 FQNNGV. Trimming took off 0 bases at V and 8 bases at J, with 10 bases between the two ends. The CDR3 has 13 residues. The CDR3 protein is CASSLDLGRGYTF. CDR3 bases: TGTGCCAGCAGCTTAGACTTAGGACGGGGCTACACCTTC.

This clonotype was recorded a few times. The V and J genes are TRBV7-4 and TRBJ2-7; possibly TRBD1 for D (6 bases). The CDR3 sequence is 12 residues long. The V end was cut by 4 bases, the J end by 7 bases, with 11 bases between. Germline CDR1 is SGHVT and CDR2 is SQSDAQ. The CDR3 sequence is CASSSRGREQYV. In DNA form, the CDR3 reads TGTGCCAGCAGCTCCAGGGGCCGGGAGCAGTACGTC.

The chain uses TRBV7-6 and TRBJ1-4; 7 bases are a match to TRBD1. V was clipped by 5 bases and J by 5 bases; unmatched bases: 14. This CDR3 is 17 amino acids long. The germline gives CDR1 SGHVS, CDR2 FNYEAQ. The CDR3 bases are TGTGCCAGCAGCCCCCTTATCCATGACAGGGAGAATGAAAAACTGTTTTTT. This codes for CASSPLIHDRENEKLFF.

The V gene is TRBV27, the J gene TRBJ2-3, with 8 bases matching TRBD1. Germline trimming cut 4 bases from V and 0 bases from J; bases unmatched to any gene: 3. CDR1 is MNHEY, CDR2 SMNVEV, per germline (reference sequence). This CDR3 comprises 15 residues. In DNA form, the CDR3 reads TGTGCCAGCAGTTCGGGACAGGCTAGCACAGATACGCAGTATTTT. Translation gives CASSSGQASTDTQYF.

The rearrangement uses TRBV5-5 and TRBJ2-4; 8 bases map to TRBD1. The CDR3 runs to 14 residues. The V gene end was trimmed by 0 bases and the J gene end by 6 bases; junction bases not matched to a gene: 2. Per the germline V gene, CDR1 is SGHKS and CDR2 is YYEKEE (reference sequence). The CDR3 DNA reads as TGTGCCAGCAGCTTGGGGGACAGGCCAAACATTCAGTACTTC. Amino acid sequence: CASSLGDRPNIQYF.

This clonotype occurred once. A much larger clone sits a single nucleotide away, making a read error possible. The CDR3 here is CASNPHIGGEGTGELFF. The CDR3 DNA follows: TGTGCCAGCAACCCCCATATCGGGGGCGAAGGCACCGGGGAGCTGTTTTTT. This chain uses TRBV7-2 with TRBJ2-2; D may match TRBD1 or TRBD2 (6 bases each). The ends were cut back, 7 bases at V and 4 bases at J, with 22 bases in the middle. CDR1 and CDR2 (germline): SGHTA, FQGNSA. This CDR3 has 17 amino acids.

The chain combines TRBV27 with TRBJ1-2; possible D gene TRBD1, 5 bases. Trimming stripped 3 bases from V and 0 bases from J, with 8 bases between. The CDR3 is 14 amino acids. Germline assignment: CDR1 MNHEY and CDR2 SMNVEV (reference sequence). CDR3 DNA: TGTGCCAGCAGTTTTGGGACCCCTAACTATGGCTACACCTTC. Translating gives CASSFGTPNYGYTF.

The V call is TRBV12-3 or TRBV12-4, the J call TRBJ1-1; perhaps TRBD1 as D (5 bases). Trimming took off 6 bases at V and 6 bases at J, with 17 bases between the two ends. The CDR3 has 14 amino acids. CDR3 sequence: CASRPPTAASEAFF. The CDR3 coding sequence is TGTGCCAGCAGACCCCCGACAGCGGCCTCTGAAGCTTTCTTT.

This clonotype was seen only once. A much larger clone is a single base away; this may be a read error. The chain is built from TRBV7-8 and TRBJ1-5; D gene uncertain. The V gene's germline CDR1 is SGHVS and CDR2 FQNEAQ. There are 13 residues in the CDR3. DNA of the CDR3: TGTGCCAACAGCTTAGGTTTCCGGCAGCCCCAGCATTTT. Residues: CANSLGFRQPQHF.

V and J are TRBV14 and TRBJ1-1; D is undetermined. Trimming left V 0 bases short and J 2 bases short, with 10 bases between. This CDR3 region has 15 residues. CDR1 and CDR2 from the germline V gene are SGHDN and FVKESK. The CDR3 DNA sequence: TGTGCCAGCAGCCAAGAAGCTGCACTTAACACTGAAGCTTTCTTT. It specifies CASSQEAALNTEAFF.

The rearrangement joins TRBV7-9 to TRBJ2-7, with a tentative D call TRBD1 (6 bases). Germline V gene sequence: CDR1 SEHNR, CDR2 FQNEAQ (reference sequence). The V end was cut by 5 bases, the J end by 1 base, with 18 bases between. This CDR3 has 16 amino acids. The CDR3 spells CASSEARGLLSYEQYF. For the CDR3, the DNA is TGTGCCAGCAGCGAGGCCAGGGGTTTACTGTCCTACGAGCAGTACTTC.

This clonotype was found a few times. The chain employs TRBV11-2 and TRBJ2-5; D is unclear. With 4 bases removed from V and 7 bases from J, the gap between germline ends came to 16 bases. The CDR3 runs 14 residues. CDR1 and CDR2 from the germline V gene are SGHAT and FQNNGV. CDR3 loop: CASSSPEASWTQYF. The DNA of the CDR3 is TGTGCCAGCAGCTCCCCGGAAGCTTCCTGGACCCAGTACTTC.

This clonotype was detected only a few times. The rearrangement links TRBV6-1 to TRBJ2-7; D uncertain. Germline CDR1 MNHNS, CDR2 SASEGT. With 4 bases removed from V and 3 bases from J, the gap between germline ends came to 16 bases. This CDR3 has 15 amino acids. CDR3 residues: CASSAYVYGGYEQYV. CDR3 DNA sequence: TGTGCCAGCAGTGCATACGTGTATGGTGGCTACGAGCAGTACGTC.

This chain connects TRBV24-1 to TRBJ2-2; no clear D. This CDR3 contains 13 residues. Trimming removed 3 bases at V and 6 bases at J, with 7 bases between. Germline CDR1 is KGHDR and CDR2 is SFDVKD. As DNA, the CDR3 is TGTGCCACCAGTGATCCATTTGCCGGGGAGCTGTTTTTT. Encoded protein: CATSDPFAGELFF.

The genes are TRBV20-1 and TRBJ2-5; D gene uncertain. The CDR3 is made up of 12 amino acids. Germline loops: CDR1 DFQATT, CDR2 SNEGSKA (reference sequence). The DNA for the CDR3 is TGCAGCCCTGACGGGTCTCTAGAGACCCAGTACTTC. This sequence encodes CSPDGSLETQYF.

This clonotype has just a few counts. The chain combines TRBV7-9 with TRBJ1-4, with 9 nucleotides matching TRBD1. Losses at the gene ends were 0 bases for V and 6 bases for J; bases not matched to a gene: 5. CDR1 is SEHNR and CDR2 is FQNEAQ in the germline V gene (reference sequence). CDR3 length equals 16 residues. CDR3 DNA sequence: TGTGCCAGCAGCTTAGCGCAAAGGACAGGGGATGAAAAACTGTTTTTT. Its protein is CASSLAQRTGDEKLFF.

The chain uses TRBV5-4 and TRBJ1-2; a weak D match, TRBD1 (5 bases). CDR1 is SGHNT and CDR2 is YYREEE in the germline V gene (reference sequence). Trimming took 4 bases from V and 4 from J, leaving 14 bases between them. The CDR3 spans 14 residues. The CDR3 loop reads CASSPDTSPYGYTF. DNA for the CDR3: TGTGCCAGCAGCCCGGACACATCCCCCTATGGCTACACCTTC.

This chain links TRBV24-1 with TRBJ2-3; D remains ambiguous. Germline-derived CDR1 and CDR2 are KGHDR and SFDVKD. V shed 0 bases and J shed 5 bases, with 2 bases lying between them. The CDR3 spans 12 residues. The CDR3 loop reads CATSDLGDTQYF. The CDR3 coding sequence is TGTGCCACCAGTGATTTGGGAGATACGCAGTATTTT.

The V call is TRBV14, the J call TRBJ2-7; a possible D gene is TRBD1 (6 bases). Per germline, CDR1 SGHDN and CDR2 FVKESK. The CDR3 spans 14 residues. Trimming shortened V by 2 bases and J by 2 bases, and 10 bases separated the two germline ends. CDR3 loop: CASSQSPGAYEQYF. CDR3 sequence (DNA): TGTGCCAGCAGCCAAAGTCCAGGGGCCTACGAGCAGTACTTC.

J is TRBJ2-5 and V is TRBV4-1, with D uncertain. This CDR3 is built from 13 residues. Deletions cut 4 bases from V and 5 bases from J, with 11 bases between. Germline assignment: CDR1 MGHRA and CDR2 YSYEKL. CDR3 amino acids: CASSPGRWETQYF. The CDR3 DNA reads TGCGCCAGCAGCCCTGGGCGCTGGGAGACCCAGTACTTC.

There are a few counts of this clonotype. The chain's CDR3 is CASSLSPRDVPYEQYF. For the CDR3, the DNA is TGCGCCAGCAGCTTGTCCCCCCGGGACGTACCCTACGAGCAGTACTTC. The chain combines TRBV5-1 with TRBJ2-7; D may correspond to TRBD1 or TRBD2 (5 bases each). Trimming removed 1 base at V and 2 bases at J, with 16 bases between. Germline V gene lookup returns CDR1 SGHRS and CDR2 YFSETQ. The CDR3 is 16 amino acids.

In this sample, this clonotype turned up many times. The rearrangement links TRBV6-1 to TRBJ2-3; D possibly corresponds to TRBD1 (5 bases). The CDR3 spans 12 residues. V gave up 10 bases and J gave up 0 bases, with 8 bases separating them. The V gene's germline CDR1 is MNHNS and CDR2 SASEGT. CDR3 amino acids: CATRESTDTQYF. CDR3 bases: TGTGCCACCAGGGAAAGCACAGATACGCAGTATTTT.